The 10 T cell receptor beta chains reported below all come from one sample, sequenced in a study of T cell responses to AZD1222 COVID-19 vaccine. Here immunoSEQ multiplex PCR was the method, and the copy in TCRdb shows in-frame clones only, minus some. The table has 200,000 to 300,000 clones, 93% seen once. The material was peripheral blood, obtained on day 0 of AZD1222 vaccination. All receptors derive from an adult in good health.

This chain uses TRBV11-2 with TRBJ2-1, with D perhaps matching TRBD1 or TRBD2 (6 bases each). The CDR3 has 12 residues. Germline V gene lookup returns CDR1 SGHAT and CDR2 FQNNGV. V was trimmed by 5 bases and J by 8 bases, leaving 10 bases between them. CDR3 in DNA: TGTGCCAGCAGCCCGGGGGCGGATGAGCAGTTCTTC. Translated: CASSPGADEQFF. Drawing the rest from reference TRBV11-2 and TRBJ2-1, the complete variable domain is EAGVAQSPRYKIIEKRQSVAFWCNPISGHATLYWYQQILGQGPKLLIQFQNNGVVDDSQLPKDRFSAERLKGVDSTLKIQPAKLEDSAVYLCASSPGADEQFFGPGTRLTVL.

This chain links TRBV6-5 with TRBJ2-5; weak D call: TRBD1 (6 bases). The length of the CDR3 is 13 residues. The germline CDR1 and CDR2 sequences are MNHEY and SVGAGI. V was trimmed by 6 bases and J by 2 bases, leaving 10 bases between them. The CDR3: CASRRGQQETQYF. For the CDR3, the DNA is TGTGCCAGCAGGCGCGGACAGCAAGAGACCCAGTACTTC.

The sample holds a few counts of this clone. The chain has TRBV2 and TRBJ1-2, with 7 positions matching TRBD1. Trimming cost V 5 bases and J 6 bases; bases outside gene matches: 9. Germline CDR1 and CDR2: SNHLY and FYNNEI. The CDR3 is made up of 14 amino acids. In DNA, the CDR3 is TGTGCCAGCAGTCGGAAAGGGGGCCGGGATGGCTACACCTTC. Translated, it gives CASSRKGGRDGYTF.

The chain carries TRBV5-6 and TRBJ2-7; a possible D gene is TRBD2 (6 bases). The CDR3 consists of 18 residues. V was trimmed by 0 bases and J by 5 bases, leaving 24 bases between them. From germline, CDR1 is SGHDT and CDR2 YYEEEE. CDR3 sequence reads: CASSLAFPGTPKVHEQYF. In nucleotides, the CDR3 is TGTGCCAGCAGCTTGGCCTTTCCAGGGACTCCGAAGGTCCACGAGCAGTACTTC.

J is TRBJ1-2 and V is TRBV28, with D perhaps TRBD1 (5 bases). V lost 4 bases, J lost 8 bases, and 11 bases lay in between. The germline CDR1 and CDR2 sequences are MDHEN and SYDVKM. The CDR3 is 12 amino acids. As DNA, the CDR3 is TGTGCCAGCAGTTACCTAGAGGGGGGCTACACCTTC. Protein product: CASSYLEGGYTF.

The gene calls are TRBV4-1 and TRBJ1-2; D uncertain. The CDR3 consists of 14 residues. Germline-derived CDR1 and CDR2 are MGHRA and YSYEKL. Trimming took 0 bases from V and 4 from J, leaving 9 bases between them. CDR3 DNA: TGCGCCAGCAGCCAAGATCGGGTAGGCTATGGCTACACCTTC. It encodes CASSQDRVGYGYTF.

The J gene is TRBJ1-2, the V gene TRBV27, with D perhaps matching TRBD1 (6 bases). Per germline, CDR1 MNHEY and CDR2 SMNVEV (reference sequence). The CDR3 sequence is 15 residues long. Trimming cost V 5 bases and J 0 bases, with 13 bases left between them. CDR3 region: CASSPTRDTNYGYTF. The CDR3 nucleotides read TGTGCCAGCAGTCCTACCCGGGACACTAACTATGGCTACACCTTC.

The chain employs TRBV2 and TRBJ1-1; D ambiguous. This CDR3 region has 15 residues. The germline V and J ends were trimmed by 1 base and 0 bases, with 9 bases remaining between them. Looked up from germline, CDR1 is SNHLY and CDR2 is FYNNEI. CDR3 coding DNA: TGTGCCAGCAGTGAAGACTGGACGGTGAACACTGAAGCTTTCTTT. Translating it yields CASSEDWTVNTEAFF.

V usage is TRBV3-1 (or the pseudogene TRBV3-2) and J usage is TRBJ2-3, with TRBD2 identical over 8 bases. Germline CDR1 and CDR2: LGHDT and YNNKEL (reference sequence). J gave up 3 bases and V 0 bases, and 11 bases lay outside the gene matches. The length of the CDR3 is 18 residues. The CDR3 protein is CASSQDRSISGVTDTQYF. The CDR3 DNA sequence: TGTGCCAGCAGCCAAGATAGGTCTATTAGCGGGGTTACAGATACGCAGTATTTT.

This rearrangement joins TRBV3-1 (or the pseudogene TRBV3-2) to TRBJ1-1, with 7 bases that match TRBD1. This CDR3 is 14 amino acids long. The trim removed 10 bases at V and 10 bases at J, leaving 18 bases unmatched. Per germline, CDR1 LGHDT and CDR2 YNNKEL (reference sequence). CDR3 nucleotide sequence: TGTGCCACACATCCTCTCGGACAGGCGGGAGCAGCTTTCTTT. Translated: CATHPLGQAGAAFF.